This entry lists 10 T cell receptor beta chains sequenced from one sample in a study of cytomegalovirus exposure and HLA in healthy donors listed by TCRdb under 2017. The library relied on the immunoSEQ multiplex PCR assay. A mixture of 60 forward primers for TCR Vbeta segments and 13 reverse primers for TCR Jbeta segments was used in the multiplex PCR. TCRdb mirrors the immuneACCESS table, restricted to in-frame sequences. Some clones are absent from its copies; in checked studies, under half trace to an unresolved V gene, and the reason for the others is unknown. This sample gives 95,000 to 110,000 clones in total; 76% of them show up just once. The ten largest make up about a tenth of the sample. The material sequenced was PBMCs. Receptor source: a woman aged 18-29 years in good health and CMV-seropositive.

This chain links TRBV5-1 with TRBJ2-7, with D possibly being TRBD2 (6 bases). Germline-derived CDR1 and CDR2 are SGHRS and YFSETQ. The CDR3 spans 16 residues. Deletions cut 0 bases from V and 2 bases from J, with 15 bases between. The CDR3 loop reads CASSLAGSGFAYEQYF. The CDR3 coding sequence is TGCGCCAGCAGCTTGGCAGGTAGCGGTTTCGCCTACGAGCAGTACTTC.

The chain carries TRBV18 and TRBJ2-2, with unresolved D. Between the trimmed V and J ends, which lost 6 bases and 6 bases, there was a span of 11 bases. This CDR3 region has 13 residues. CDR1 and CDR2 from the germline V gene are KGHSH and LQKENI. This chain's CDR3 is CASSPQVSGELFF. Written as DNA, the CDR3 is TGTGCCAGCTCTCCCCAGGTATCCGGGGAGCTGTTTTTT.

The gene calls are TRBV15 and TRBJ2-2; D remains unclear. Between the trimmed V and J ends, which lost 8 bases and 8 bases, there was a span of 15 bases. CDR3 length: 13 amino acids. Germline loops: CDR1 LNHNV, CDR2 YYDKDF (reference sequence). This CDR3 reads CATGARIGGELFF. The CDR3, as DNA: TGTGCCACCGGCGCCCGGATCGGGGGGGAGCTGTTTTTT.

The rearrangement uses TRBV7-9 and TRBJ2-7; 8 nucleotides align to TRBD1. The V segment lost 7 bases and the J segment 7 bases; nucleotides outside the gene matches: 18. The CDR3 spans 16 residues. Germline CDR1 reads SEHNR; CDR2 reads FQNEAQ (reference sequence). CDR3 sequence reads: CASTTLLGRGQFEQYF. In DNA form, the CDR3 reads TGTGCCAGCACCACCCTTCTGGGCAGGGGGCAGTTTGAGCAGTACTTC.

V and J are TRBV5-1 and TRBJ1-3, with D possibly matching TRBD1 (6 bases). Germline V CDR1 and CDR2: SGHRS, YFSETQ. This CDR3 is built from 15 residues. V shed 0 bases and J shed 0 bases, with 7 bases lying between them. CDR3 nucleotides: TGCGCCAGCAGCTTGGGGACAGACTCTGGAAACACCATATATTTT. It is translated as CASSLGTDSGNTIYF.

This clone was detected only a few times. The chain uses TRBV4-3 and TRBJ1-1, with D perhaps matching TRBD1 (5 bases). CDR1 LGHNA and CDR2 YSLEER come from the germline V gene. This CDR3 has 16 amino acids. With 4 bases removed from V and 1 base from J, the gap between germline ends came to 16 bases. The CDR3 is CASSPTLARANTEAFF. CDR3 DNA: TGCGCCAGCAGCCCAACCTTGGCCAGGGCGAACACTGAAGCTTTCTTT.

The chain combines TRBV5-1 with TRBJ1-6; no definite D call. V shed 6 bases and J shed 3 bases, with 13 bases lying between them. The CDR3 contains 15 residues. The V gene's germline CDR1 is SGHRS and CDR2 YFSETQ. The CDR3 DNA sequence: TGCGCCAGCACCCAAACGGGGAGCTATAATTCACCCCTCCACTTT. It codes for CASTQTGSYNSPLHF.

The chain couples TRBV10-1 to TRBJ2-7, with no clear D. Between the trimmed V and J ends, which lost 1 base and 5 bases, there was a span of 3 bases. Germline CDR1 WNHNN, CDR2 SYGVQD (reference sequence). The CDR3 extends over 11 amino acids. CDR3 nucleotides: TGCGCCAGCAGTGAGTTAAACGAGCAGTACTTC. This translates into CASSELNEQYF.

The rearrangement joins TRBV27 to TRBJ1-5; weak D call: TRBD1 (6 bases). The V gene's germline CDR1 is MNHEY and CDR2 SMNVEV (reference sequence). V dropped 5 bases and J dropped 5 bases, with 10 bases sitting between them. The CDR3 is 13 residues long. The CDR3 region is CASSLQGHQPQHF. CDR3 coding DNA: TGTGCCAGCAGTCTACAGGGTCATCAGCCCCAGCATTTT.

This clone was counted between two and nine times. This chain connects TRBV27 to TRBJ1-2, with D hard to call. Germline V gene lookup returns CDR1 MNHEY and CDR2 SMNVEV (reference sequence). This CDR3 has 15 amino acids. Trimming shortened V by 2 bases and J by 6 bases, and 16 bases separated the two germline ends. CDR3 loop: CASSLRGKRLDGYTF. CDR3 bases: TGTGCCAGCAGTTTACGGGGAAAGAGGCTGGATGGCTACACCTTC.